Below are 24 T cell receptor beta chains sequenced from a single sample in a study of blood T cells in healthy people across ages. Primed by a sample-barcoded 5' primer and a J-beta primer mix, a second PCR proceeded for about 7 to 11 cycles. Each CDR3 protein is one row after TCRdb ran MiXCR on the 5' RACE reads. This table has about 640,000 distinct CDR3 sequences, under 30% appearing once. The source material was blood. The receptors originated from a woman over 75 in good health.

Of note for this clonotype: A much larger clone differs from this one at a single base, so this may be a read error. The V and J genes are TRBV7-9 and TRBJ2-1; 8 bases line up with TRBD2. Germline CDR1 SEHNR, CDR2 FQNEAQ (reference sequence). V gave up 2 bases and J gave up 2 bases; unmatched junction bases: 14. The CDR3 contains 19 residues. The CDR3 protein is CASSLYAGRGGVTYNEQFF. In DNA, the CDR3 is TGTGCCAGCAGCTTATACGCAGGACGGGGGGGTGTAACCTACAATGAGCAGTTCTTC. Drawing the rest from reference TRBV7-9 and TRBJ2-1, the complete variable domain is DTGVSQNPRHKITKRGQNVTFRCDPISEHNRLYWYRQTLGQGPEFLTYFQNEAQLEKSRLLSDRFSAERPKGSFSTLEIQRTEQGDSAMYLCASSLYAGRGGVTYNEQFFGPGTRLTVL.

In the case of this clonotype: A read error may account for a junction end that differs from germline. The chain's CDR3 is CASSPAGNEQHF. The CDR3 DNA sequence: TGTGCCAGCAGCCCCGCGGGCAATGAGCAGCACTTC. The chain combines TRBV7-2 with TRBJ2-7; possibly TRBD2 for D (5 bases). The CDR3 extends over 12 amino acids. Per germline, CDR1 SGHTA and CDR2 FQGNSA.

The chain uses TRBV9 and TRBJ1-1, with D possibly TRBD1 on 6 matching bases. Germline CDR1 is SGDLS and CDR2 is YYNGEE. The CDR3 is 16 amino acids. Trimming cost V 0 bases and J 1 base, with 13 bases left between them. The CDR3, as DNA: TGTGCCAGCAGCGTAGGGCAGGGGATAGAGAACACTGAAGCTTTCTTT. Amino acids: CASSVGQGIENTEAFF.

The CDR3 loop reads CASSSGQANPETQYF. As DNA, the CDR3 is TGTGCCAGCAGTTCAGGACAGGCCAACCCAGAGACCCAGTACTTC. The chain recombines TRBV6-6 with TRBJ2-5, with 7 bases identical to TRBD1. The CDR3 sequence is 15 residues long. Losses at the gene ends were 4 bases for V and 4 bases for J; bases not matched to a gene: 9. CDR1 MNHNY and CDR2 SVGAGI come from the germline V gene (reference sequence).

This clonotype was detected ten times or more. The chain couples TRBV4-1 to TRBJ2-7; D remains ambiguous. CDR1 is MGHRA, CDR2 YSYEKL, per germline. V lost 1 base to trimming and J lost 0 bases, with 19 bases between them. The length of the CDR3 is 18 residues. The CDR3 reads CASSQAIRSLGLSYEQYF. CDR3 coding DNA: TGCGCCAGCAGCCAAGCGATCCGATCTTTGGGCCTCTCCTACGAGCAGTACTTC.

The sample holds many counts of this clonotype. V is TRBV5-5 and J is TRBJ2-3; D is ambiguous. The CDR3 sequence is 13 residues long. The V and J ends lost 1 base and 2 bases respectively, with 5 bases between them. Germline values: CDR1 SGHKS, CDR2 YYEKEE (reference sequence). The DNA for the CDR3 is TGTGCCAGCAGCTTGTCATTCACAGATACGCAGTATTTT. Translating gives CASSLSFTDTQYF.

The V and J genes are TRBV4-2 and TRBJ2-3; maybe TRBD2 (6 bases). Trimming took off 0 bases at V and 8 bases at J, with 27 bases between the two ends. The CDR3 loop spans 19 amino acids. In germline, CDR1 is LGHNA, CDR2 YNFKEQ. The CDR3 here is CASSQDGAPLGSGTSTQYF. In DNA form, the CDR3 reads TGTGCCAGCAGCCAAGATGGGGCCCCACTAGGATCTGGGACTTCTACGCAGTATTTT.

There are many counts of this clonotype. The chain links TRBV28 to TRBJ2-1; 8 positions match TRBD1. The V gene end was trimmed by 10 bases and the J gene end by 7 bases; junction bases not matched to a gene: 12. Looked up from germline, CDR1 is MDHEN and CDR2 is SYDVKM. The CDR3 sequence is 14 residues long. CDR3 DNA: TGTGCCATCGTAACCGGGACAGGTAATAATGAGCAGTTCTTC. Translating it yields CAIVTGTGNNEQFF.

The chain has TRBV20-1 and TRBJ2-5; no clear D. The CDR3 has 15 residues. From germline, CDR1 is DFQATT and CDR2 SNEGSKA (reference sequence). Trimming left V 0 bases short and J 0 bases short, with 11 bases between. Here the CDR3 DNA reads TGCAGTGCTAGAGATCAGCCCCCGTACCAAGAGACCCAGTACTTC. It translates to CSARDQPPYQETQYF.

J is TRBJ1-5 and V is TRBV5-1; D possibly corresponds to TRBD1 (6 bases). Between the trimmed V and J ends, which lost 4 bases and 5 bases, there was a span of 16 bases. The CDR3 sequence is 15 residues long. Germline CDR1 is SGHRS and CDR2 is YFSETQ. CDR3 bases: TGCGCCAGCAGCCCCCAGGGGCAGGTTGATCAGCCCCAGCATTTT. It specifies CASSPQGQVDQPQHF.

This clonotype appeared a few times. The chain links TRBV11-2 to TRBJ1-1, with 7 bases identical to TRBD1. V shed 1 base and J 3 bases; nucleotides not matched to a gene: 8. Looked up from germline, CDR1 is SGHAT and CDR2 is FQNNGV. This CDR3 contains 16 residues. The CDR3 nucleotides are TGTGCCAGCAGCTTAGGGGCAGGGGGAACAGACACTGAAGCTTTCTTT. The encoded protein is CASSLGAGGTDTEAFF.

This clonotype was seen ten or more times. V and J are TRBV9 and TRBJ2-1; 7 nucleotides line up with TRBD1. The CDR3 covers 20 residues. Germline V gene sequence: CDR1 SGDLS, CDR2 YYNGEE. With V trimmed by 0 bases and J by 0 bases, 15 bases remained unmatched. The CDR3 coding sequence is TGTGCCAGCAGCGTAGCGGGACAGCTTTCCTTTTCGAGCTCCTACAATGAGCAGTTCTTC. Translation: CASSVAGQLSFSSSYNEQFF.

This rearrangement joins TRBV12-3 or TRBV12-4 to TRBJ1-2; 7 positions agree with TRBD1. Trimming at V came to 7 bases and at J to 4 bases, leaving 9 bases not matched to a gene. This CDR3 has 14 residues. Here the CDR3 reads CASTMTGYRYGYTF. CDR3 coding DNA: TGTGCCAGCACCATGACAGGGTATCGCTATGGCTACACCTTC.

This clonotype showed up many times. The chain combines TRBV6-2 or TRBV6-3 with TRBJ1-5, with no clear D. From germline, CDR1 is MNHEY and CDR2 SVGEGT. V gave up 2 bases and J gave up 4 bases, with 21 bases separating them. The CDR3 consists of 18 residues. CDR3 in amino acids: CASSYRSGLTVANQPQHF. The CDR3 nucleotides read TGTGCCAGCAGTTACAGGAGCGGACTGACTGTAGCAAATCAGCCCCAGCATTTT.

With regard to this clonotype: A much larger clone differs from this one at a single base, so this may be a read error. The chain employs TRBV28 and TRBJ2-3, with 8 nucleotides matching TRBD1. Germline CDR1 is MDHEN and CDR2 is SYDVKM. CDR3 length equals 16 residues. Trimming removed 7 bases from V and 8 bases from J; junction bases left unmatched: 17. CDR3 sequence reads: CASTQPGPGGAGTQYF. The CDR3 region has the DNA TGTGCCAGCACCCAACCAGGCCCAGGGGGCGCAGGTACGCAGTATTTT.

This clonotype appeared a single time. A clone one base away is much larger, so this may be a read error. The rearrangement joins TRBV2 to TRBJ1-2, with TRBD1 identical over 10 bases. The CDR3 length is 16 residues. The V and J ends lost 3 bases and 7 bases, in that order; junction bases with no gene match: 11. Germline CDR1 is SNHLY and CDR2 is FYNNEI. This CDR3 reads CASSDLDRGQSCGYTF. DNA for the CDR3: TGTGCCAGCAGTGACCTCGACAGGGGGCAATCCTGTGGCTACACCTTC.

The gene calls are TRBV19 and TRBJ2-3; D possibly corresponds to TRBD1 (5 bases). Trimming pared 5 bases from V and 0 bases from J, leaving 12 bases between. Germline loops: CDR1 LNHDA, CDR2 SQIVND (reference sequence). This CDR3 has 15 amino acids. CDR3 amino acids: CASSGWGRSTDTQYF. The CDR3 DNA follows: TGTGCCAGTAGTGGGTGGGGCAGAAGCACAGATACGCAGTATTTT.

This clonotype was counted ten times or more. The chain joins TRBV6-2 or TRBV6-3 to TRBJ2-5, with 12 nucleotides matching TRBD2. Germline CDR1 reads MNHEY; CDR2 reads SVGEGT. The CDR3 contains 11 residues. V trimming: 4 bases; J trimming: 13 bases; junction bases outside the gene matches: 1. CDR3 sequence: CASSWTSGVYF. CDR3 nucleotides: TGTGCCAGCAGTTGGACTAGCGGGGTGTACTTC.

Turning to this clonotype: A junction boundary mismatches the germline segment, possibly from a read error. CDR3 DNA sequence: TGTGCTAGCAGCCCGGCTAGGAGACAGGGGGCCGGGGAGCTGTTTTTT. As protein: CASSPARRQGAGELFF. The genes are TRBV7-7 and TRBJ2-2; TRBD1 agrees at 9 bases. This CDR3 contains 16 residues. Germline CDR1 SSHAT, CDR2 FNYEAQ (reference sequence).

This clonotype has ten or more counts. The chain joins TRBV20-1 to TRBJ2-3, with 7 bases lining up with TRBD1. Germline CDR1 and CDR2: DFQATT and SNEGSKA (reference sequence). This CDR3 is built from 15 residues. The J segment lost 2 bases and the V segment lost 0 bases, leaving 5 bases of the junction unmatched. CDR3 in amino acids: CSARDWTGITDTQYF. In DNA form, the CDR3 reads TGCAGTGCTAGAGATTGGACAGGAATCACAGATACGCAGTATTTT.

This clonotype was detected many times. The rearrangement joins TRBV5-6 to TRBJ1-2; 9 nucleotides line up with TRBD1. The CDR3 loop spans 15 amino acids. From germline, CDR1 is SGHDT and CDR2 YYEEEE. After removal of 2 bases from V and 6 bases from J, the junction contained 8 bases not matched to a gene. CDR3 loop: CASSFRPGQGNGYTF. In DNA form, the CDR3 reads TGTGCCAGCAGCTTTCGGCCTGGACAGGGGAATGGCTACACCTTC.

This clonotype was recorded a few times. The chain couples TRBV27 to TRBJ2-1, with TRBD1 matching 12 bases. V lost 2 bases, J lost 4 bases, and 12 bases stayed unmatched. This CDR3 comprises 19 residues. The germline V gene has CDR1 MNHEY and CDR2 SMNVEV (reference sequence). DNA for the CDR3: TGTGCCAGCAGTTTACCGAACCGGGGGACAGGGGGCCGGTACAATGAGCAGTTCTTC. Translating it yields CASSLPNRGTGGRYNEQFF.

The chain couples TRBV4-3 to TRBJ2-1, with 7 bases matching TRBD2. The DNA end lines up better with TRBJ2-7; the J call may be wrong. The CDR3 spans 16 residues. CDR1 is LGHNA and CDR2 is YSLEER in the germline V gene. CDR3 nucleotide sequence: TGCGCCAGCAGCCAAGATGGGAGGGGCGCCTACAATGAGCAGTACGTC. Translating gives CASSQDGRGAYNEQYV.

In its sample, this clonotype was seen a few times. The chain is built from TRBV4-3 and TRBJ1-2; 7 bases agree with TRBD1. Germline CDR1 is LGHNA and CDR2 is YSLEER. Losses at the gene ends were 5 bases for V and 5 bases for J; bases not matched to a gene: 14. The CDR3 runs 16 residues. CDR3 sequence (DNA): TGCGCCAGCAGCGGTTGGGGTGAACAGGGGAAATATGGCTACACCTTC. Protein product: CASSGWGEQGKYGYTF.